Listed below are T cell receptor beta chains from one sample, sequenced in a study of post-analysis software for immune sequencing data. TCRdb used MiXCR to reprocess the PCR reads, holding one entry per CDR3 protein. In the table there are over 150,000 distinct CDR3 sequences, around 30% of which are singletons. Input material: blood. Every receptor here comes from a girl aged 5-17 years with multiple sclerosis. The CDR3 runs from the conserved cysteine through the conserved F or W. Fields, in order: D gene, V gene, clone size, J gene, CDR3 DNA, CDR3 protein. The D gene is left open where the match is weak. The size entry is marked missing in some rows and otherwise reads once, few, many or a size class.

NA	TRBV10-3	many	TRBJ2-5	TGTGCCATCAGTGCGGAGGGACGGGAGACCCAGTACTTC	CAISAEGRETQYF
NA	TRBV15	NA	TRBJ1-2	TGTGCCACCAGCAGATCTAAACCCGGGGTTGACTATGGCTACACCTTC	CATSRSKPGVDYGYTF
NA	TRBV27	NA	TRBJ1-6	TGTGCCAGCAGTCTGACGAGGGGCGGAGCTCCCCTCCACTTT	CASSLTRGGAPLHF
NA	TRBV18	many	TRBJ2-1	TGTGCCAGCTCACTTCAGGACCATGAGCAGTTCTTC	CASSLQDHEQFF
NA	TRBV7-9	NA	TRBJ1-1	TGTGCCAGCAGCCACGGGCTCCGGGGGAACACTGAAGCTTTCTTT	CASSHGLRGNTEAFF
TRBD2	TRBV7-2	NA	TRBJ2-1	TGTGCCGGCAGCTTAGTCGGAGAAGCGGGAGGGCGCTACAATGAGCAGTTCTTC	CAGSLVGEAGGRYNEQFF
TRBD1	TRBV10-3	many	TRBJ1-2	TGTGCCATCGAGACAGGGGGCCATGGCTACACCTTC	CAIETGGHGYTF
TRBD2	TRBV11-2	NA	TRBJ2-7	TGTGCCAGCAGCCTCCGGACTAGCGAGAGCCACGAGCAGTACTTC	CASSLRTSESHEQYF
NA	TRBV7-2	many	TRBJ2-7	TGTGCCAGCACTCAGGAGGTGGGACTTACCCCCTACGAGCAGTACTTC	CASTQEVGLTPYEQYF
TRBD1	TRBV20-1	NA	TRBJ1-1	TGCAGTGCCCCAGGGGGCTCTTCGACTGAAGCTTTCTTT	CSAPGGSSTEAFF
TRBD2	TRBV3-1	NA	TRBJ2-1	TGTGCCAGCAGCCAACTAACTAGCGGGAGGGGCAATGAGCAGTTCTTC	CASSQLTSGRGNEQFF
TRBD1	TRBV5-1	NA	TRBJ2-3	TGCGCCAGCAGGGGGACAGGGGGCACAGATACGCAGTATTTT	CASRGTGGTDTQYF
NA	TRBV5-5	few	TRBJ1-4	TGTGCCAGCAGCTTGGATGACGGTGAAAAACTGTTTTTT	CASSLDDGEKLFF
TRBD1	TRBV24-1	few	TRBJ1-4	TGTGCCACTCGGGACAGGGAGAATGAAAAACTGTTTTTT	CATRDRENEKLFF
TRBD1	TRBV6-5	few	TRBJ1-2	TGTGCCAGCACCCTTACAGGGGGGGATGGCTACACCTTC	CASTLTGGDGYTF
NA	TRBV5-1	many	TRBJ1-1	TGCGCCAGCAGCGGGGGAGGGGGGAACACTGAAGCTTTCTTT	CASSGGGGNTEAFF
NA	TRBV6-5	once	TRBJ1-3	TGTGCCAGCAGTTACTCGGTGACCAACTCTGGAAACACCAGATATTTT	CASSYSVTNSGNTRYF
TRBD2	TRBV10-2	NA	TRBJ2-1	TGCGCCAGCAGTGAGTCACTCCTCGGACTAGTATACAATGAGCAGTTCTTC	CASSESLLGLVYNEQFF
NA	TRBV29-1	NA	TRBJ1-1	TGCAGCGTTGCACTAGGCACTGAAGCTTTCTTT	CSVALGTEAFF
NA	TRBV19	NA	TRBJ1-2	TGTGCCAGTAGTGTCCGGGACGCAGGCTACACCTTC	CASSVRDAGYTF
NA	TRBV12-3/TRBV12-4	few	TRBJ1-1	TGTGCCAGCAGCCTACACCAGACAGGGAACACTGAAGCTTTCTTT	CASSLHQTGNTEAFF
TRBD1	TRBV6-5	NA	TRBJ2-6	TGTGCCAGCACCGGGACAGGGGAAAACTCTGGGGCCAACGTCCTGACTTTC	CASTGTGENSGANVLTF
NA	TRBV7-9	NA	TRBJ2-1	TGTGCCAGCAGCTTAGCCGCTCAGGCGGAGGAGCAGTTCTTC	CASSLAAQAEEQFF
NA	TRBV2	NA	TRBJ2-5	TGTGCCAGCAGTGATGGGACTGAGGAGACCCAGTACTTC	CASSDGTEETQYF
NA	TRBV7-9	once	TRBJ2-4	TGTGCCAGCAGCGGTAGGGCAGCAAGAAACATTCAGTACTTC	CASSGRAARNIQYF
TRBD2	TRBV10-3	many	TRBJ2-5	TGTGCCATCAGTGAGTGGGAGGGGACTAGCCAAGAGACCCAGTACTTC	CAISEWEGTSQETQYF
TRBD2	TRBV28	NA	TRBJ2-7	TGTGCCAGCAGTTTTTATAGCGGGAGGTCCGAGCAGTACTTC	CASSFYSGRSEQYF
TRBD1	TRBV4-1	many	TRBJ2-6	TGCGCCAGCAACCACGGGACAGGGCAATTCTCTGGGGCCAACGTCCTGACTTTC	CASNHGTGQFSGANVLTF
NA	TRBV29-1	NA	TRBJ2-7	TGCAGCGTTGAAACCTCCTCCCGGGAGTACTTC	CSVETSSREYF
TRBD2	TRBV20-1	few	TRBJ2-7	TGCAGTGCTAGAGGCACGAGGACTAGCCTCTCCTACGAGCAGTACTTC	CSARGTRTSLSYEQYF
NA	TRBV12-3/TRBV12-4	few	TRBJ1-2	TGTGCCAGCAGTCCCGTTGACGGAAACTATGGCTACACCTTC	CASSPVDGNYGYTF
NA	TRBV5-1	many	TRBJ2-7	TGCGCCAGCAGCTTGAGGGGACCGGCAGAATACGAGCAGTACTTC	CASSLRGPAEYEQYF
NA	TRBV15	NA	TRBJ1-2	TGTGCCACCACACCCCGGGGGCAGGGCGGTGGCTACACCTTC	CATTPRGQGGGYTF
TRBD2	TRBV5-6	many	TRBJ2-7	TGTGCCAGCAGCTTGGGAGAGTGGACCGGGGGGTGGTACTTC	CASSLGEWTGGWYF
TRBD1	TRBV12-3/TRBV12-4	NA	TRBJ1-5	TGTGCCAGCAGCCCCTCCTGGGACAGGGGGCACCAGCCCCAGCATTTT	CASSPSWDRGHQPQHF
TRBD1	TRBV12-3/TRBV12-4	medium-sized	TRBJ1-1	TGTGCCAGCAGACCGAGAACAGGGGACACTTTCTTT	CASRPRTGDTFF
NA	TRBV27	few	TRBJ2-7	TGTGCCAGCAGTCGGGACCGAACCTACGAGCAGTACTTC	CASSRDRTYEQYF
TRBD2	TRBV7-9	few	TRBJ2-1	TGTGCCAGCAGCTCACCGGGACTAGCGGCAAGGAGCTCCTACAATGAGCAGTTCTTC	CASSSPGLAARSSYNEQFF
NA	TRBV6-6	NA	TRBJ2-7	TGTGCCAGCAGCTTAGAGCTAGCTAGGTCTTACGAGCAGTACTTC	CASSLELARSYEQYF
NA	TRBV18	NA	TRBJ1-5	TGTGCCAGCTCACCACGTGTAGATCAGCCCCAGCATTTT	CASSPRVDQPQHF
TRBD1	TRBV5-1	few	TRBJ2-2	TGCGCCAGCAGCTTGTTCCAGGGGGCTACCGGGGAGCTGTTTTTT	CASSLFQGATGELFF
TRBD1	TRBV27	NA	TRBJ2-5	TGTGCCAGCAGTTATTACAGGGGCGAGACCCAGTACTTC	CASSYYRGETQYF
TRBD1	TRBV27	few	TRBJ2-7	TGTGCCAGCAGTTTATTCCCGGGACAGGGGACTCACGAGCAGTACTTC	CASSLFPGQGTHEQYF
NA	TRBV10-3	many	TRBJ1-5	TGTGCCATCAGTGAAGGGAGAGAGGGTGGTCAGCCCCAGCATTTT	CAISEGREGGQPQHF
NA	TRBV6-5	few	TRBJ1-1	TGTGCCACCCTGGGGGGTGAAACTGAAGCTTTCTTT	CATLGGETEAFF
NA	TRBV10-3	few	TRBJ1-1	TGTGCCATCAGCGTGGGGGGGACTGAAGCTTTCTTT	CAISVGGTEAFF
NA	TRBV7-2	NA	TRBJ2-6	TGTGCCAGCAGCTCCCACCCACAGGGATTCTCCGGGGCCAACGTCCCGACTTTC	CASSSHPQGFSGANVPTF
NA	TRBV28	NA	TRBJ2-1	TGTGCCAGCAGTCTCAAGCCGACCTACAATGAGCAGTTCTTC	CASSLKPTYNEQFF
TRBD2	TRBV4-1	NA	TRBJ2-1	TGCGCCAGCAGCCACCCCGGACTAGTCTACAATGAGCAGTTCTTC	CASSHPGLVYNEQFF
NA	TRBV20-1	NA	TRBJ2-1	TGCAGTGCTAGAGAGGGCAGCAATGAGCAGTTCTTC	CSAREGSNEQFF
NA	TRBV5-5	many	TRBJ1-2	TGTGCCAGCAGCTTGGCCTATAGACCTACCCTACTATTGTCCCCCCGCTACACCTTC	CASSLAYRPTLLLSPRYTF
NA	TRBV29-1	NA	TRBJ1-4	TGCAGCGCCAAACAGGGAGGGGCTGGTGAAAAACGGTTTTTT	CSAKQGGAGEKRFF
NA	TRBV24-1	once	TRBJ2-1	TGTGCCACCAGTGATCCGAGTAGAGCCAAAGGCAATGAGCAGTTCTTC	CATSDPSRAKGNEQFF
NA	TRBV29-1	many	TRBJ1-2	TGCAGCGTTGAAGGAGCCTATGGCTACACCTTC	CSVEGAYGYTF
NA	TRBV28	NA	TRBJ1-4	TGTGCCAGCACCCACGGGGGGCATGAAAAACTGTTTTTT	CASTHGGHEKLFF
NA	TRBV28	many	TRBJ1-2	TGTGCCAGCGCTCTGGGCCCTAGCGGCTACACCTTC	CASALGPSGYTF
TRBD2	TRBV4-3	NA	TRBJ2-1	TGCGCCAGCAGTTGGCGGGAGGGCCGAGATGAGCAGTTCTTC	CASSWREGRDEQFF
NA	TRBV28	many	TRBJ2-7	TGTGCCAGCAGCACACCCTGGAGGCGCTCCTACGAGCAGTACTTC	CASSTPWRRSYEQYF
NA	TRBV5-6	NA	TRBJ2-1	TGTGCCAGCAGCCGGCCAGGGACTCTCGACAATGAGCAGTTCTTC	CASSRPGTLDNEQFF